This TCR beta chain was found in a study of cytomegalovirus exposure and HLA in healthy donors. Background on the study: Ancestry clustering placed 81% of several hundred genotyped donors in the Caucasian-associated cluster. Study results and caveats: Earlier analysis found most TCR beta V segments productive about 90% or about 30% of the time.

The germline V gene has CDR1 SSHAT and CDR2 FNYEAQ (reference sequence). This CDR3 is built from 13 residues. 60 Vbeta and 13 Jbeta primers were used in PCR. Clones were sequenced by immunoSEQ multiplex PCR, and TCRdb holds only the in-frame ones, with some missing. The profile covers roughly 170,000 clones, with 65% to 85% appearing a single time and roughly 4.5% taken by the ten largest. Points on this clone: As yet, its antigen is unknown. The germline gene is not matched at one end of the junction; a read error may be the cause.

What was sequenced was PBMCs. This TCR derives from a woman in her forties or fifties in good health and CMV-seropositive. The rearrangement joins TRBV7-7 to TRBJ2-1; TRBD1 might be the D (5 bases). CDR3 residues: CASSLIIQDEQFF. The CDR3 bases are TGTGCTAGCAGCTTAATTATACAGGATGAGCAGTTCTTC.